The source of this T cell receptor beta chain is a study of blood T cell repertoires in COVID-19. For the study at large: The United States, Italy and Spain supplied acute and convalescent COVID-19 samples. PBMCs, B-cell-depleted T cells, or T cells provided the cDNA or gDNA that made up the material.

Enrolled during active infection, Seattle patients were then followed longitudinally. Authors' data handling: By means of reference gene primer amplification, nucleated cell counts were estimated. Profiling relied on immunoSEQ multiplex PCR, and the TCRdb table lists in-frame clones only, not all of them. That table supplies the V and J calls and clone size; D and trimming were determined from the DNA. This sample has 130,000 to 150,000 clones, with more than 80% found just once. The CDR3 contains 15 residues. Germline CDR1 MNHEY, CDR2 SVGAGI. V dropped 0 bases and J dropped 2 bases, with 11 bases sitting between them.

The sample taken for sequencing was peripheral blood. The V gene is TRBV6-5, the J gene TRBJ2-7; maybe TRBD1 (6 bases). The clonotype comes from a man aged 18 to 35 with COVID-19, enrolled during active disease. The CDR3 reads CASSYSDRNPYEQYF. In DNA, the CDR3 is TGTGCCAGCAGTTACTCAGACAGGAACCCCTACGAGCAGTACTTC.